The sequence of this T cell receptor beta chain was determined in a study of PD-1 blockade in classical Hodgkin lymphoma. Regarding time point: cycle 4 day 1 (C4D1), after around six weeks of nivolumab. All patients experienced relapse after autologous stem cell transplantation, and brentuximab vedotin exposure was variable. Researchers pulled CD8+ T cells out of thawed PBMCs using magnetic negative selection. Complete response, partial response or progressive disease constituted the best responses recorded. Study-level findings and limits: In newly diagnosed patients, baseline TCR diversity was reportedly below that of healthy donors.

Regarding this clone: The antigen remains unidentified.

The table came from immunoSEQ multiplex PCR; TCRdb's copy has only in-frame clones and leaves some out. The sample lists approximately 11,000 clones, approximately 84% seen once, with about 35% in the top ten. With V trimmed by 6 bases and J by 5 bases, 10 bases remained unmatched. This CDR3 contains 16 residues. Germline V gene lookup returns CDR1 LNHDA and CDR2 SQIVND (reference sequence). Specimen: CD8+ T cells from blood, collected before the fourth cycle of nivolumab. This sequence joins TRBV19 and TRBJ2-2; TRBD2 matches at 9 bases. The origin of this receptor is a human donor with classical Hodgkin lymphoma. The donor label of this sample is uncertain. CDR3 protein: CASRAIAGALTGELFF. As DNA, the CDR3 is TGTGCCAGTAGGGCCATAGCGGGAGCCCTGACCGGGGAGCTGTTTTTT.